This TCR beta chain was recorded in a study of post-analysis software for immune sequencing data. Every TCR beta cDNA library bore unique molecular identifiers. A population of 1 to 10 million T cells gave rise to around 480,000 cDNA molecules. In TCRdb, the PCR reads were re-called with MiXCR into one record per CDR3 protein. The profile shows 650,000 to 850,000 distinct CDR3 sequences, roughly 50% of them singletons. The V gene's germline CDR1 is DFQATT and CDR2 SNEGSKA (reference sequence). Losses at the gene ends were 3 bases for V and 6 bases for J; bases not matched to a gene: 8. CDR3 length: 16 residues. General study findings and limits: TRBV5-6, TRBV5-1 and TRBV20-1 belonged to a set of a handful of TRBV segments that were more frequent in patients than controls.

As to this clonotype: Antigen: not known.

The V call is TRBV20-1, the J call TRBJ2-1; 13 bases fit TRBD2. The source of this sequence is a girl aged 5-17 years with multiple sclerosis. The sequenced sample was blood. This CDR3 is CSASGLAGVYTNEQFF. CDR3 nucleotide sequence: TGCAGTGCTAGCGGACTAGCGGGAGTCTACACCAATGAGCAGTTCTTC.